By sample fraction, the clone carrying this T cell receptor beta chain is hyperexpanded. The antigen is undetermined. The record originates from a study of T cells in pancreatic ductal adenocarcinoma. The data were produced by immunoSEQ multiplex PCR, yet TCRdb's version contains in-frame clones alone and is incomplete. The sample holds around 9,000 clones, 67% seen once. Surgery without prior neoadjuvant therapy was the treatment of the selected pancreatic ductal adenocarcinoma patients. Whole-study findings and limits: The resected cohort was biased toward the minority with early-stage disease.

The CDR3 loop spans 18 amino acids. CDR1 and CDR2 (germline): SEHNR, FQNEAQ (reference sequence). V was clipped by 3 bases and J by 5 bases; unmatched bases: 18. The sequenced material came from pancreatic tumor tissue. This chain uses TRBV7-9 with TRBJ2-5, with 7 bases matching TRBD2. This clonotype was sampled from a human donor with pancreatic ductal adenocarcinoma. The CDR3 loop reads CASSLTYGWREGLETQYF. CDR3 coding DNA: TGTGCCAGCAGCTTGACCTATGGATGGAGGGAGGGGCTGGAGACCCAGTACTTC.